What follows is one T cell receptor beta chain and its context. The antigen remains undetermined. Cells sorted by CD45RO/CCR7/CD25/CD127/CD95/CD27 comprised CD4+ naive, central memory, regulatory and stem cell-like memory cells. The CDR3 contains 16 residues. The V gene's germline CDR1 is SGHTA and CDR2 FQGNSA. V was trimmed by 6 bases and J by 0 bases, leaving 15 bases between them. As every portion of the isolated RNA was reverse transcribed, the sequencing read expressed TCRB transcripts. Produced via immunoSEQ multiplex PCR; TCRdb's table is partial and in-frame only. This table has 250,000 to 300,000 clones, 8% appearing once. The sample originates from a study of beta chain features in type 1 diabetes. Study-level findings and limits: A potential PCR bias toward shorter templates would be equal in patient and control samples. Across patients, naive, central memory and Treg TCRB repertoires exhibited apparently greater similarity than was observed across healthy donors. Insertions were fewer and deletions more numerous at VDJ junctions in type 1 diabetes patients.

The clonotype originates from a woman aged 18-29 years in good health. The chain employs TRBV7-2 and TRBJ2-4, with D tentatively TRBD2 (6 bases). The sequenced sample consisted of central memory CD4+ T cells from blood. The CDR3 loop reads CASSPTGERAKNIQYF. CDR3 nucleotides: TGTGCCAGCAGTCCGACGGGAGAGCGAGCCAAAAACATTCAGTACTTC.